This TCR beta chain was recorded in a study of T-cell reconstitution after alpha-beta-depleted transplantation in children. Germline V CDR1 and CDR2: SGHTA, FQGNSA. Unmatched junction bases numbered 6, after V lost 1 base and J lost 6 bases. The CDR3 is 16 amino acids. Concerning this clonotype itself: What it binds is not known.

Study-wide points: In patients about two months after transplant, alpha-beta T cells reportedly arose from several hundred expanded graft clones.

The TCRbeta library incorporated unique molecular identifiers. Using its own MiXCR run on the PCR reads, TCRdb lists one record per CDR3 protein. The sample gives fewer than 1 million distinct CDR3 sequences, about 16% of which show up once; about 4.6% is in the top ten. The V and J genes are TRBV7-2 and TRBJ2-1; 10 nucleotides line up with TRBD2. The source is a male patient between 5 and 17 years old who had a stem cell transplant for acute lymphoblastic leukemia, so the T cells may come from the graft donor. The starting material was PBMCs, mostly from graft donor cells, obtained 360 days after TCRalphabeta/CD19-depleted stem cell transplant. The CDR3 DNA sequence: TGTGCCAGCAGCTTAGTACCACTAGCGGGATTCAATGAGCAGTTCTTC. Translated, it gives CASSLVPLAGFNEQFF.